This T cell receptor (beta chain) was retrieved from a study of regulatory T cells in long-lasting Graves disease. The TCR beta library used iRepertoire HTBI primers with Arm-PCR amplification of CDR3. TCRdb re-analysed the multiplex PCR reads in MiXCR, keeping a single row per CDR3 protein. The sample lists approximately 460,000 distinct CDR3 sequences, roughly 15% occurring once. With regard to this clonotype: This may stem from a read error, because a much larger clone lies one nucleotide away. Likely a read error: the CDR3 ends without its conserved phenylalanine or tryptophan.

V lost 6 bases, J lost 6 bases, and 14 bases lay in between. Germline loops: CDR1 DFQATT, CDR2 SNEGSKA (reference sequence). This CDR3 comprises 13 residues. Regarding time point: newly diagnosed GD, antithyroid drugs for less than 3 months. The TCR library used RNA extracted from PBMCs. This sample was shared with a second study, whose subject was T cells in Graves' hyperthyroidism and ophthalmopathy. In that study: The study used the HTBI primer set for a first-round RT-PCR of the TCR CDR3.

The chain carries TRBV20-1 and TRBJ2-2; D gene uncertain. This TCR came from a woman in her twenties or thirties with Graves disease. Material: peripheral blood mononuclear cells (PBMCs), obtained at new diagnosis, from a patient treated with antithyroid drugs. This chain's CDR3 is CSARLLWSGELFY. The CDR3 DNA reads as TGCAGTGCCCGGCTTTTATGGTCCGGGGAGCTGTTTTAT.